These 8 T cell receptor beta chains came from one sample sequenced in a study of beta chain features in type 1 diabetes. Expressed TCRB transcripts were sequenced, since all the RNA that had been isolated was reverse transcribed. Produced via immunoSEQ multiplex PCR; TCRdb's table is partial and in-frame only. The sample has 450,000 or so clones, 11% seen once. Material for sequencing was naive CD4+ T cells from blood. The receptors come from a woman aged 18-29 years in good health.

V and J are TRBV11-2 and TRBJ2-5, with D unresolved. V lost 1 base to trimming and J lost 4 bases, with 10 bases between them. The CDR3 extends over 14 amino acids. The germline gives CDR1 SGHAT, CDR2 FQNNGV. For the CDR3, the DNA is TGTGCCAGCAGCTTAGTTTTCGCCCGAGAGACCCAGTACTTC. Amino acids: CASSLVFARETQYF.

V gene TRBV13 combines with J gene TRBJ2-2; D call uncertain. Germline V CDR1 and CDR2: PRHDT, FYEKMQ (reference sequence). V gave up 4 bases and J gave up 5 bases, with 14 bases separating them. This CDR3 has 15 amino acids. The CDR3: CASSSKRTFTGELFF. CDR3 bases: TGTGCCAGCAGCTCAAAACGGACCTTTACCGGGGAGCTGTTTTTT.

This clone has a handful of counts. V gene TRBV20-1 combines with J gene TRBJ2-3; D is unresolved. The CDR3 has 11 residues. The germline CDR1 and CDR2 sequences are DFQATT and SNEGSKA (reference sequence). V gave up 2 bases and J gave up 9 bases, with 9 bases separating them. CDR3 protein: CSARSDLTQYF. The CDR3 coding sequence is TGCAGTGCTAGATCGGACCTGACGCAGTATTTT.

The V and J genes are TRBV4-3 and TRBJ1-1; unclear D gene. Trimming cost V 3 bases and J 10 bases, with 18 bases left between them. The CDR3 covers 14 residues. Germline CDR1 and CDR2: LGHNA and YSLEER. CDR3: CASSHLALDTGAFF. For the CDR3, the DNA is TGCGCCAGCAGCCACCTCGCCCTAGATACCGGAGCTTTCTTT.

This clone was seen only a few times. This chain's CDR3 is CASSSKGSSYNEQFF. The CDR3, as DNA: TGTGCCAGCAGCTCCAAGGGTAGCTCCTACAATGAGCAGTTCTTC. The chain uses TRBV9 and TRBJ2-1; D unclear. The germline CDR1 and CDR2 sequences are SGDLS and YYNGEE. The CDR3 length is 15 residues. The ends were cut back, 4 bases at V and 0 bases at J, with 11 bases in the middle.

This chain uses TRBV25-1 with TRBJ2-1; D possibly uses TRBD1 or TRBD2 (6 bases each). Germline values: CDR1 MGHDK, CDR2 SYGVNS. CDR3 length: 13 amino acids. Between the trimmed V and J ends, which lost 6 bases and 6 bases, there was a span of 12 bases. CDR3 bases: TGTGCCAGCAGCAGCAGGGGAGGCAATGAGCAGTTCTTC. Translated: CASSSRGGNEQFF.

This clone has only a few counts. The chain links TRBV9 to TRBJ2-5; 9 bases fit TRBD1. With 3 bases clipped from V and 5 bases from J, the junction kept 5 bases outside the gene matches. From germline, CDR1 is SGDLS and CDR2 YYNGEE. The CDR3 is made up of 14 amino acids. The CDR3 loop is CASSADRGRETQYF. The CDR3 DNA is TGTGCCAGCAGCGCGGACAGGGGACGTGAGACCCAGTACTTC.

This clone was counted a few times. The CDR3 sequence is CASSELTQLGSGYTF. In nucleotides, the CDR3 is TGTGCCAGCAGTGAATTGACCCAGCTAGGTAGTGGCTACACCTTC. V and J are TRBV25-1 and TRBJ1-2; no clear D gene. The CDR3 runs 15 residues. Trimming shortened V by 1 base and J by 7 bases, and 16 bases separated the two germline ends. The germline gives CDR1 MGHDK, CDR2 SYGVNS.